This T cell receptor (beta chain) was recorded in a study of T cells in Graves' hyperthyroidism and ophthalmopathy. Amplified TCR beta CDR3 regions derived from RNA transcripts. TCR CDR3 underwent first-round RT-PCR with the HTBI primer set. MiXCR, applied by TCRdb to the multiplex PCR reads, yields one record per CDR3 protein. The sample records around 300,000 distinct CDR3 sequences, about 14% being singletons. From germline, CDR1 is MDHEN and CDR2 SYDVKM. The CDR3 covers 13 residues. The ends were cut back, 6 bases at V and 2 bases at J, with 10 bases in the middle. This clonotype was recorded at least ten times.

The TCR comes from a woman in her 30s with Graves' hyperthyroidism. The sample was blood. V is TRBV28 and J is TRBJ1-1; no reliable D call. The CDR3 spells CASRRDLNTEAFF. The CDR3 coding sequence is TGTGCCAGCAGAAGAGACCTTAACACTGAAGCTTTCTTT.